The present T cell receptor (beta chain) was sequenced within a study of CXCR3-negative and CXCR3-positive naive CD8 T cells. Study background: Some 150 million TRB reads in total, about 1.5 +/- 0.3 million per library. Study-wide results and caveats: Similar TRBV-TRBJ usage characterized naive CXCR3-negative and CXCR3-positive cells; memory cells differed. CXCR3-positive naive cells had TRB CDR3s that were more hydrophobic than CXCR3-negative naive cells had. Diversity was high in both naive subsets and much lower in memory cells.

CD45RO-CCR7+CD27+CD95- cells counted as naive CD8+ T cells. Of note for this clonotype: Its antigen is as yet unknown.

UMI-labeled TRB cDNA libraries were prepared by 5' RACE. No DNA is given; TCRdb re-called the 5' RACE reads and lists each CDR3 protein once. This table holds some 120,000 distinct CDR3 sequences. The germline V gene encodes CDR1 MDHEN and CDR2 SYDVKM. The CDR3 runs 14 residues. The sequence was obtained from a human donor in good health. Some clones in this sample may be carry-over from other donors' samples. Sequencing was done on a sample of naive CXCR3+ CD8+ T cells from blood. Regarding subset: CD45RO-CCR7+CD27+CD95- naive CD8+ T cells expressing CXCR3 (TNR3+). This chain uses TRBV28 with TRBJ2-5; TCRdb's D call of TRBD1 is untestable without DNA. The CDR3 is CAGRPTGSEETQYF.